The next 24 T cell receptor beta chains were all read from a single sample in a study of blood T cell repertoires in COVID-19. Method: immunoSEQ multiplex PCR; TCRdb's copy keeps in-frame clones and lacks some. Here the sample spans 250,000 to 400,000 clones, 90% being singletons. Sequencing was done on a sample of peripheral blood. The receptors come from a woman aged 25 to 39 with COVID-19, enrolled during active disease.

This chain uses TRBV5-1 with TRBJ1-1; D uncertain. The CDR3 consists of 14 residues. Germline-derived CDR1 and CDR2 are SGHRS and YFSETQ. V was trimmed by 4 bases and J by 2 bases, leaving 12 bases between them. This CDR3 reads CASSPGGQNTEAFF. The CDR3 nucleotides are TGCGCCAGCAGCCCGGGAGGGCAAAACACTGAAGCTTTCTTT.

This clone was counted a few times. The CDR3 region is CASSLRADNSYNEQFF. CDR3 DNA sequence: TGTGCCAGCAGCCTAAGGGCGGACAACTCCTACAATGAGCAGTTCTTC. V and J are TRBV11-2 and TRBJ2-1; TRBD1 might be the D (5 bases). The CDR3 is made up of 16 amino acids. Germline V CDR1 and CDR2: SGHAT, FQNNGV. The V end was cut by 5 bases, the J end by 0 bases, with 14 bases between.

V is TRBV7-2 and J is TRBJ2-1; 11 nucleotides align to TRBD2. The V and J ends lost 1 base and 7 bases, in that order; junction bases with no gene match: 3. The V gene's germline CDR1 is SGHTA and CDR2 FQGNSA. CDR3 size: 15 residues. For the CDR3, the DNA is TGTGCCAGCAGCTTAGTAGCGGGAGGGCCTAATGAGCAGTTCTTC. Translating it yields CASSLVAGGPNEQFF.

The CDR3: CASSLRGLGTEAFF. The CDR3 DNA reads as TGTGCCAGCAGCCTCAGGGGGCTGGGCACTGAAGCTTTCTTT. The gene calls are TRBV7-8 and TRBJ1-1; 8 bases match TRBD1. This CDR3 has 14 residues. With 5 bases clipped from V and 4 bases from J, the junction kept 6 bases outside the gene matches. Germline V gene data show CDR1 as SGHVS and CDR2 as FQNEAQ.

The chain recombines TRBV10-2 with TRBJ1-6, with 8 bases lining up with TRBD1. The CDR3 contains 17 residues. Germline loops: CDR1 WSHSY, CDR2 SAAADI. After removal of 1 base from V and 4 bases from J, the junction contained 6 bases not matched to a gene. In DNA, the CDR3 is TGCGCCAGCAGTGAGTTAAGGACAGGGCTGTATAATTCACCCCTCCACTTT. This encodes CASSELRTGLYNSPLHF.

The chain joins TRBV19 to TRBJ1-5, with a possible D match to TRBD1 (5 bases). Germline V gene sequence: CDR1 LNHDA, CDR2 SQIVND (reference sequence). With 2 bases removed from V and 4 bases from J, the gap between germline ends came to 12 bases. This CDR3 region has 15 residues. The CDR3 reads CASSIIPGLNQPQHF. The CDR3 coding sequence is TGTGCCAGTAGTATAATTCCAGGGCTGAATCAGCCCCAGCATTTT. Drawing the rest from reference TRBV19 and TRBJ1-5, the complete variable domain is DGGITQSPKYLFRKEGQNVTLSCEQNLNHDAMYWYRQDPGQGLRLIYYSQIVNDFQKGDIAEGYSVSREKKESFPLTVTSAQKNPTAFYLCASSIIPGLNQPQHFGDGTRLSIL.

This chain links TRBV7-9 with TRBJ2-1; 8 nucleotides line up with TRBD2. The CDR3 consists of 15 residues. With 3 bases clipped from V and 3 bases from J, the junction kept 4 bases outside the gene matches. CDR1 is SEHNR, CDR2 FQNEAQ, per germline (reference sequence). This chain's CDR3 is CASSFGLAGYNEQFF. CDR3 DNA sequence: TGTGCCAGCAGCTTCGGACTAGCCGGCTACAATGAGCAGTTCTTC.

The chain recombines TRBV5-1 with TRBJ2-7; 7 bases line up with TRBD1. CDR3 length: 14 amino acids. Germline trimming cut 4 bases from V and 2 bases from J; bases unmatched to any gene: 6. The germline V gene encodes CDR1 SGHRS and CDR2 YFSETQ. The chain's CDR3 is CASSAYRGTYEQYF. The CDR3 nucleotides read TGCGCCAGCAGCGCCTACAGGGGAACCTACGAGCAGTACTTC.

The chain is built from TRBV2 and TRBJ1-5; 7 bases fit TRBD1. CDR3 size: 14 residues. V lost 4 bases and J lost 3; bases outside the gene matches: 3. Germline V gene sequence: CDR1 SNHLY, CDR2 FYNNEI. The CDR3 loop reads CASSGQGNNQPQHF. As DNA, the CDR3 is TGTGCCAGCAGTGGACAGGGAAACAATCAGCCCCAGCATTTT.

CDR3 coding DNA: TGTGCCAGCAGCGACATAGCGGGACGGGGCACCGGGGAGCTGTTTTTT. This codes for CASSDIAGRGTGELFF. The rearrangement joins TRBV3-1 (or the pseudogene TRBV3-2) to TRBJ2-2, with 8 bases aligning to TRBD2. The germline gives CDR1 LGHDT, CDR2 YNNKEL (reference sequence). V shed 5 bases, J shed 4 bases, and the junction held 9 bases outside the gene matches. The CDR3 covers 16 residues.

This clone has only a few counts. For the CDR3, the DNA is TGTGCCAGCAGCCAGGACAGTTCCAGGAACACCATATATTTT. Its translation is CASSQDSSRNTIYF. This rearrangement joins TRBV28 to TRBJ1-3; tentatively, D is TRBD1 (6 bases). There are 14 residues in the CDR3. Trimming pared 6 bases from V and 7 bases from J, leaving 16 bases between. Germline values: CDR1 MDHEN, CDR2 SYDVKM.

The genes are TRBV29-1 and TRBJ2-3, with 8 bases fitting TRBD2. The germline V gene has CDR1 SQVTM and CDR2 ANQGSEA. The length of the CDR3 is 14 residues. Trimming removed 3 bases from V and 5 bases from J; junction bases left unmatched: 7. The CDR3 DNA reads TGCAGCGTTGAGAAGCGGGAGTACGAAGATACGCAGTATTTT. It translates to CSVEKREYEDTQYF.

This chain connects TRBV7-3 to TRBJ2-2; 7 nucleotides agree with TRBD1. CDR3 length: 17 amino acids. Germline V gene sequence: CDR1 SGHTA, CDR2 FQGTGA. V shed 3 bases and J 6 bases; nucleotides not matched to a gene: 13. The DNA for the CDR3 is TGTGCCAGCAGCTTTACCCCGGGACAGCAGGCACCCGGGGAGCTGTTTTTT. It yields the protein CASSFTPGQQAPGELFF.

The V call is TRBV24-1, the J call TRBJ2-3; 9 bases agree with TRBD2. Trimming at V came to 9 bases and at J to 6 bases, leaving 6 bases not matched to a gene. This CDR3 is 13 amino acids long. Germline V lookup: CDR1 KGHDR, CDR2 SFDVKD. CDR3 coding DNA: TGTGCCACCGGCGGGAGGGCCAGGGATACGCAGTATTTT. Translating it yields CATGGRARDTQYF.

The chain joins TRBV7-2 to TRBJ1-2; TRBD1 matches 12 bases. The germline V gene encodes CDR1 SGHTA and CDR2 FQGNSA. J lost 7 bases, V lost 4 bases, and 7 bases had no gene match. The length of the CDR3 is 15 residues. CDR3 amino acids: CASSSAGTGGFGYTF. DNA of the CDR3: TGTGCCAGCAGCTCAGCCGGGACAGGGGGCTTTGGCTACACCTTC. Drawing the rest from reference TRBV7-2 and TRBJ1-2, the complete variable domain is GAGVSQSPSNKVTEKGKDVELRCDPISGHTALYWYRQSLGQGLEFLIYFQGNSAPDKSGLPSDRFSAERTGGSVSTLTIQRTQQEDSAVYLCASSSAGTGGFGYTFGSGTRLTVV.

Concerning this clone itself: Just one base apart from a much larger clone, this may be a read error. This chain joins TRBV5-4 and TRBJ2-7, with 10 positions matching TRBD1. Germline V gives CDR1 SGHNT, CDR2 YYREEE (reference sequence). CDR3 length equals 14 residues. V lost 3 bases, J lost 1 base, and 1 base stayed unmatched. In DNA form, the CDR3 reads TGTGCCAGCAGCTCGGGACAGGGGTCCTACGAGCAGTACTTC. Residues: CASSSGQGSYEQYF.

This clone was detected only a few times. The chain couples TRBV6-4 to TRBJ2-1, with a possible D match to TRBD1 (5 bases). Trimming removed 3 bases from V and 10 bases from J, with 13 bases in between. The CDR3 totals 13 residues. Germline V gene lookup returns CDR1 MRHNA and CDR2 SNTAGT. The chain's CDR3 is CASSEGLGREQFF. In DNA form, the CDR3 reads TGTGCCAGCAGTGAGGGGCTAGGACGAGAGCAGTTCTTC.

The gene calls are TRBV12-5 and TRBJ2-1; tentative D call: TRBD2 (5 bases). CDR3 length equals 15 residues. Trimming pared 3 bases from V and 4 bases from J, leaving 13 bases between. Germline CDR1 and CDR2: LGHNT and FRNRAP. CDR3 amino acids: CASGLGYGSYNEQFF. In DNA, the CDR3 is TGTGCTAGTGGTTTAGGTTATGGGAGTTACAATGAGCAGTTCTTC.

In this sample, this clone turned up a few times. J is TRBJ1-2 and V is TRBV2; TRBD1 aligns across 8 bases. V lost 5 bases and J lost 6; bases outside the gene matches: 5. The CDR3 extends over 13 amino acids. Germline V gene lookup returns CDR1 SNHLY and CDR2 FYNNEI. The CDR3 loop is CASSSQGANGYTF. DNA of the CDR3: TGTGCCAGCAGTTCCCAGGGGGCAAATGGCTACACCTTC.

The chain has TRBV6-5 and TRBJ2-1; TRBD1 matches 9 bases. The ends lost 10 bases at V and 7 bases at J; junction bases unmatched: 8. Germline assignment: CDR1 MNHEY and CDR2 SVGAGI. This CDR3 is 13 amino acids long. CDR3 nucleotides: TGTGCCAACTCCGGACAGGGGCAGAATGAGCAGTTCTTC. Its protein is CANSGQGQNEQFF.

In this sample, this clone turned up a few times. This rearrangement joins TRBV10-3 to TRBJ2-1, with 10 bases identical to TRBD2. V shed 6 bases, J shed 4 bases, and the junction held 6 bases outside the gene matches. The CDR3 is 15 residues long. The germline V gene has CDR1 ENHRY and CDR2 SYGVKD. The CDR3 nucleotides read TGTGCCATCAGCTCCGGGACTAGCGAATACAATGAGCAGTTCTTC. Protein product: CAISSGTSEYNEQFF.

This chain uses TRBV9 with TRBJ2-3, with TRBD1 as a possible D gene (6 bases). Trimming took off 4 bases at V and 1 base at J, with 10 bases between the two ends. CDR3 size: 14 residues. The germline gives CDR1 SGDLS, CDR2 YYNGEE. The CDR3 DNA reads TGTGCCAGCAGCTCAGGGGTTGGCACAGATACGCAGTATTTT. This encodes CASSSGVGTDTQYF.

The chain has TRBV15 and TRBJ1-5; 7 nucleotides align to TRBD1. The germline CDR1 and CDR2 sequences are LNHNV and YYDKDF (reference sequence). CDR3 length equals 15 residues. V dropped 4 bases and J dropped 3; count of bases not matched to a gene: 6. The CDR3 protein is CATSNGGQSNQPQHF. In nucleotides, the CDR3 is TGTGCCACCAGCAACGGGGGACAGTCCAATCAGCCCCAGCATTTT. The variable domain in full, with the rest retrieved from reference TRBV15 and TRBJ1-5, is DAMVIQNPRYQVTQFGKPVTLSCSQTLNHNVMYWYQQKSSQAPKLLFHYYDKDFNNEADTPDNFQSRRPNTSFCFLDIRSPGLGDTAMYLCATSNGGQSNQPQHFGDGTRLSIL.

The V gene is TRBV29-1, the J gene TRBJ2-1; D is perhaps TRBD2 (8 bases). The germline V and J ends were trimmed by 7 bases and 8 bases, with 15 bases remaining between them. From germline, CDR1 is SQVTM and CDR2 ANQGSEA. CDR3 length: 12 residues. The CDR3 reads CSAGLGGDEQFF. The CDR3 DNA reads TGCAGCGCGGGACTAGGGGGCGATGAGCAGTTCTTC.